This is a list of T cell receptor beta chains from one sample in a study of shared clonotypes between healthy human individuals. Clones were sequenced by immunoSEQ multiplex PCR, and TCRdb holds only the in-frame ones, with some missing. Of a few hundred thousand clones in the sample, 60% to 70% are singletons; the top ten hold roughly 10%. Sequences were obtained from memory CD4+ T cells sorted from blood. All receptors derive from a man younger than 40 in good health. Both conserved end residues are part of each CDR3. D genes are given only for firm matches. The size entry is marked missing in some rows and otherwise reads once, few, many or a size class.

length	size	J	D	V	CDR3	DNA
15	.	TRBJ2-1	.	TRBV5-1	CASSPLRAYYNEQFF	TGCGCCAGCAGCCCCCTAAGGGCCTACTACAATGAGCAGTTCTTC
12	.	TRBJ1-2	.	TRBV28	CASRDSYYGYTF	TGTGCCAGCAGAGACAGTTACTATGGCTACACCTTC
16	.	TRBJ2-1	.	TRBV11-2	CASSLGTLSSYNEQFF	TGTGCCAGCAGCTTAGGCACTTTAAGCTCCTACAATGAGCAGTTCTTC
17	.	TRBJ2-1	TRBD1	TRBV7-9	CASSLFGVGQGRNEQFF	TGTGCCAGCAGCTTATTTGGAGTGGGACAGGGTCGGAATGAGCAGTTCTTC
8	.	TRBJ2-7	.	TRBV20-1	CSVYEQYF	TGCAGTGTGTACGAGCAGTACTTC
14	.	TRBJ2-3	TRBD1	TRBV6-5	CASSDRQGTDTQYF	TGTGCCAGCAGTGACCGACAGGGTACAGATACGCAGTATTTT
15	.	TRBJ1-1	.	TRBV6-6	CASSSHYREDTEAFF	TGTGCCAGCAGTTCCCATTACAGGGAGGACACTGAAGCTTTCTTT
17	.	TRBJ2-7	TRBD1	TRBV10-3	CAISESAPGQGSGEQYF	TGTGCCATCAGTGAGTCGGCGCCGGGACAGGGCTCTGGAGAGCAGTACTTC
13	.	TRBJ1-2	.	TRBV5-4	CASSPPTDYGYTF	TGTGCCAGCAGCCCACCGACAGACTATGGCTACACCTTC
13	.	TRBJ1-1	.	TRBV6-5	CASSSPDYSAAFF	TGTGCCAGCAGTTCCCCGGACTATTCCGCAGCTTTCTTT
12	.	TRBJ2-3	.	TRBV7-9	CASSPHRDTQYF	TGTGCCAGCAGCCCCCACCGAGATACGCAGTATTTT
18	.	TRBJ2-6	.	TRBV9	CASSPILGPASGANVLTF	TGTGCCAGCAGTCCAATACTCGGTCCCGCCTCTGGGGCCAACGTCCTGACTTTC
16	.	TRBJ2-3	TRBD2	TRBV27	CASSSLAGVGTDTQYF	TGTGCCAGCAGTTCCCTAGCGGGAGTGGGCACAGATACGCAGTATTTT
15	.	TRBJ1-2	.	TRBV19	CASRTLDPTDYGYTF	TGTGCCAGTAGGACTCTGGACCCGACGGACTATGGCTACACCTTC
15	few	TRBJ1-5	.	TRBV2	CASSLGTVGNQPQHF	TGTGCCAGCAGTTTGGGGACCGTTGGCAATCAGCCCCAGCATTTT
13	.	TRBJ1-3	.	TRBV29-1	CSVEVGAGHTIYF	TGCAGCGTTGAAGTAGGAGCGGGCCACACCATATATTTT
15	.	TRBJ2-7	TRBD2	TRBV28	CASRSGASGSYEQYF	TGTGCCAGCAGGTCAGGGGCTAGCGGGTCCTACGAGCAGTACTTC
16	.	TRBJ2-7	TRBD2	TRBV9	CASSGAGTSGSYEQYF	TGTGCCAGCAGCGGAGCGGGGACTAGCGGCTCCTACGAGCAGTACTTC
14	.	TRBJ1-4	.	TRBV30	CAWSAAGRDEKLFF	TGTGCCTGGAGCGCTGCAGGGCGTGACGAAAAACTGTTTTTT
12	.	TRBJ2-1	.	TRBV5-1	CASSLEGNEQFF	TGCGCCAGCAGCTTGGAGGGGAATGAGCAGTTCTTC
16	.	TRBJ2-2	.	TRBV4-2	CASSQFQGTGAGELFF	TGTGCCAGCAGCCAATTCCAAGGGACCGGAGCGGGGGAGCTGTTTTTT
19	once	TRBJ1-1	.	TRBV5-6	CASSGGLRRGLSGNTEAFF	TGTGCCAGCAGCGGGGGTTTGCGCAGGGGATTGTCTGGGAACACTGAAGCTTTCTTT
13	.	TRBJ1-5	.	TRBV11-2	CASGQGINQPQHF	TGTGCCAGCGGGCAGGGGATCAATCAGCCCCAGCATTTT
15	.	TRBJ2-7	.	TRBV6-1	CASSDGPAILYEQYF	TGTGCCAGCAGTGACGGGCCCGCGATCCTCTACGAGCAGTACTTC
11	few	TRBJ2-3	.	TRBV20-1	CSANPALGQYF	TGCAGTGCGAACCCAGCCCTTGGGCAGTATTTT
14	once	TRBJ2-7	.	TRBV29-1	CSVGGGLGVYEQYF	TGCAGCGTAGGAGGCGGACTGGGCGTCTACGAGCAGTACTTC
13	.	TRBJ2-7	TRBD2	TRBV29-1	CSPGTSGYYEQYF	TGCAGCCCAGGGACTAGCGGTTACTACGAGCAGTACTTC
20	.	TRBJ1-1	TRBD1	TRBV4-1	CASSQTFVRDRGIADTEAFF	TGCGCCAGCAGCCAAACCTTTGTCCGGGACAGGGGCATCGCGGACACTGAAGCTTTCTTT
12	.	TRBJ2-7	.	TRBV5-1	CASSLSGYEQYF	TGCGCCAGCAGCTTGAGCGGGTACGAGCAGTACTTC
14	few	TRBJ2-7	TRBD1	TRBV11-2	CASSNYRGAYEQYF	TGTGCCAGCAGCAATTACAGGGGCGCCTACGAGCAGTACTTC
13	.	TRBJ1-4	.	TRBV10-1	CASQTGKGEKLFF	TGCGCCAGCCAAACAGGGAAGGGTGAAAAACTGTTTTTT
17	.	TRBJ2-3	TRBD2	TRBV9	CASSVAHVTSGTDTQYF	TGTGCCAGCAGCGTAGCTCATGTGACTAGCGGGACAGATACGCAGTATTTT
15	once	TRBJ2-1	.	TRBV10-3	CAITVGQGRENEQFF	TGTGCCATCACAGTCGGTCAGGGAAGAGAGAATGAGCAGTTCTTC
13	few	TRBJ1-2	.	TRBV29-1	CSVHGGNSDGYTF	TGCAGCGTTCACGGGGGCAACTCGGATGGCTACACCTTC
15	.	TRBJ2-2	TRBD2	TRBV27	CASSLKREYPGELFF	TGTGCCAGCAGTTTAAAGCGGGAGTATCCCGGGGAGCTGTTTTTT
16	once	TRBJ2-2	.	TRBV21-1	CASSPQAQGNTGELFF	TGTGCCAGCAGCCCCCAAGCTCAGGGGAACACCGGGGAGCTGTTTTTT
13	few	TRBJ1-5	.	TRBV5-4	CASSLVDNQPQHF	TGTGCCAGCAGCTTGGTGGATAATCAGCCCCAGCATTTT
15	.	TRBJ2-7	TRBD1	TRBV5-5	CASSRRDRGSYEQYF	TGTGCCAGCAGTCGCCGGGACAGGGGATCCTACGAGCAGTACTTC
16	.	TRBJ2-7	.	TRBV5-4	CASSSPTRGRSSEQYF	TGTGCCAGCAGCTCGCCAACTAGGGGGAGGTCTTCCGAGCAGTACTTC
15	.	TRBJ2-7	.	TRBV7-2	CASSRDRTRSYEQYF	TGTGCCAGCAGCCGGGACCGGACACGTTCCTACGAGCAGTACTTC
17	.	TRBJ1-5	.	TRBV9	CASSVECQDVPHQPQHF	TGTGCCAGCAGCGTAGAGTGCCAGGATGTTCCCCATCAGCCCCAGCATTTT
13	.	TRBJ2-3	.	TRBV27	CASSFESTDTQYF	TGTGCCAGCAGTTTTGAGAGCACAGATACGCAGTATTTT
12	.	TRBJ2-5	.	TRBV30	CAWSSQGETQYF	TGTGCCTGGAGTTCACAGGGAGAGACCCAGTACTTC
14	once	TRBJ2-5	TRBD2	TRBV29-1	CSVEWVAGAETQYF	TGCAGCGTTGAATGGGTAGCGGGAGCGGAGACCCAGTACTTC
16	once	TRBJ2-5	TRBD2	TRBV5-1	CASSLGRLAVQETQYF	TGCGCCAGCAGCTTGGGCCGGCTAGCGGTCCAAGAGACCCAGTACTTC
14	.	TRBJ2-7	TRBD2	TRBV6-1	CASRRSGIIYEQYF	TGTGCCAGCCGGAGAAGCGGGATAATCTACGAGCAGTACTTC
15	.	TRBJ2-2	.	TRBV7-9	CASSLKRQDTGELFF	TGTGCCAGCAGCTTAAAACGCCAGGACACCGGGGAGCTGTTTTTT
17	once	TRBJ2-5	TRBD2	TRBV5-4	CASSFRLAGGFGETQYF	TGTGCCAGCAGCTTTCGACTAGCGGGAGGCTTCGGCGAGACCCAGTACTTC
14	few	TRBJ2-1	TRBD2	TRBV29-1	CSVATSGSQAEQFF	TGCAGCGTTGCCACTAGCGGGAGTCAAGCTGAGCAGTTCTTC
13	.	TRBJ2-5	.	TRBV5-5	CASNRGYQETQYF	TGTGCCAGCAACCGGGGGTATCAAGAGACCCAGTACTTC
13	.	TRBJ2-1	.	TRBV14	CASSQDSRGEQFF	TGTGCCAGCAGCCAAGATTCCCGGGGGGAGCAGTTCTTC
16	.	TRBJ2-5	TRBD2	TRBV7-8	CASSFSGGGTEETQYF	TGTGCCAGCAGCTTTAGCGGGGGGGGGACAGAAGAGACCCAGTACTTC
14	.	TRBJ2-7	.	TRBV29-1	CSVGGRDGTYEQYF	TGCAGCGTTGGGGGACGGGACGGAACCTACGAGCAGTACTTC
13	.	TRBJ1-4	.	TRBV4-3	CASSQGGNEKLFF	TGCGCCAGCAGCCAGGGGGGGAATGAAAAACTGTTTTTT
19	.	TRBJ2-3	TRBD2	TRBV5-4	CASSSVGQAGGWTADTQYF	TGTGCCAGCAGCTCCGTTGGCCAAGCGGGAGGGTGGACCGCAGATACGCAGTATTTT
14	.	TRBJ2-2	.	TRBV30	CAWTSWPGTGELFF	TGTGCCTGGACCTCATGGCCCGGCACCGGGGAGCTGTTTTTT
16	.	TRBJ1-3	.	TRBV7-6	CASSSDRLGKANTIYF	TGTGCCAGCAGCTCTGACAGGCTAGGGAAAGCAAACACCATATATTTT
11	.	TRBJ2-7	.	TRBV25-1	CATAVKYEQYF	TGTGCCACCGCCGTGAAGTACGAGCAGTACTTC
11	.	TRBJ2-1	.	TRBV6-6	CASSIHNEQFF	TGTGCCAGCTCTATCCACAATGAGCAGTTCTTC